The clone carrying this T cell receptor (beta chain) was found many times. Trimming pared 3 bases from V and 4 bases from J, leaving 9 bases between. The CDR3 totals 13 residues. Germline values: CDR1 KGHSH, CDR2 LQKENI. TCRdb ran MiXCR on the reads and lists one entry per CDR3 protein. The sample carries 100,000 to 150,000 distinct CDR3 sequences, roughly 8.2% recorded once. The source of the sample is a study of T cell repertoires in cytomegalovirus infection. The sample was PBMCs. The source is a human donor in good health (CMV status not recorded). Some clones in this sample may be carry-over from other donors' samples. This chain links TRBV18 with TRBJ1-2; the D gene is possibly TRBD1 (5 bases). The CDR3 protein is CASSPKGTYGYTF. As DNA, the CDR3 is TGTGCCAGCTCACCGAAGGGGACCTATGGCTACACCTTC.